This T cell receptor (beta chain) came from a study of cytomegalovirus exposure and HLA in healthy donors. The PCR employed 60 Vbeta primers together with 13 Jbeta primers. Libraries were prepared by immunoSEQ multiplex PCR; TCRdb keeps only in-frame clonotypes and omits some of them. The sample has 83,000 or so clones, 60% to 80% seen once. This clone was observed a handful of times. The sample has other DNA sequences that encode this CDR3 too. V dropped 5 bases and J dropped 4 bases, with 6 bases sitting between them. Germline CDR1 is MNHEY and CDR2 is SVGAGI. The CDR3 has 11 residues. The J gene is TRBJ2-7, the V gene TRBV6-5, with D maybe TRBD2 (5 bases). The sample taken for sequencing was PBMCs. The source of this sequence is a female donor in good health and CMV-seronegative. The CDR3 region is CASSREYEQYF. The CDR3, as DNA: TGTGCCAGCAGTAGGGAGTACGAGCAGTACTTC.